Shown below are 9 T cell receptor beta chains from a single sample sequenced in a study of T cells in Graves' hyperthyroidism and ophthalmopathy. RNA transcripts were the template for amplifying TCR beta CDR3 regions. The HTBI primer set served for first-round RT-PCR of the TCR CDR3. TCRdb processed the multiplex PCR reads anew with MiXCR; each CDR3 protein has one entry. The sample comprises 610,000 or so distinct CDR3 sequences, roughly 50% of which are singletons, and approximately 8.4% rests with the top ten. Source material: peripheral blood or thyroid tissue (not recorded which). The receptors stem from a woman aged 18-29 years with Graves' hyperthyroidism.

The chain recombines TRBV7-9 with TRBJ2-7; no clear D gene. Germline assignment: CDR1 SEHNR and CDR2 FQNEAQ (reference sequence). Trimming shortened V by 4 bases and J by 0 bases, and 16 bases separated the two germline ends. The CDR3 contains 16 residues. CDR3 in amino acids: CASSSPRAGDSYEQYF. The CDR3 nucleotides read TGTGCCAGCAGCTCACCACGGGCAGGCGACTCCTACGAGCAGTACTTC.

This clonotype was observed many times. The gene calls are TRBV9 and TRBJ1-3, with D maybe TRBD1 (5 bases). From germline, CDR1 is SGDLS and CDR2 YYNGEE. The CDR3 spans 14 residues. Trimming took off 1 base at V and 8 bases at J, with 13 bases between the two ends. CDR3 sequence (DNA): TGTGCCAGCAGCGTAAGCGGGGGAGAAGACACCATATATTTT. It codes for CASSVSGGEDTIYF. Together with reference TRBV9 and TRBJ1-3, the CDR3 gives the full variable domain: DSGVTQTPKHLITATGQRVTLRCSPRSGDLSVYWYQQSLDQGLQFLIQYYNGEERAKGNILERFSAQQFPDLHSELNLSSLELGDSALYFCASSVSGGEDTIYFGEGSWLTVV.

This clonotype came up a few times. This chain joins TRBV7-7 and TRBJ2-7; tentative D call: TRBD2 (7 bases). The CDR3 spans 14 residues. Germline lookup yields CDR1 SSHAT and CDR2 FNYEAQ (reference sequence). V lost 5 bases and J lost 5, with 16 bases in between. CDR3 coding DNA: TGTGCCAGCAGCCAAGGGGGGGGACGGGACGAGCAGTACTTC. This encodes CASSQGGGRDEQYF.

The chain employs TRBV5-1 and TRBJ2-3; the match to TRBD2 covers 11 bases. The CDR3 contains 15 residues. Per the germline V gene, CDR1 is SGHRS and CDR2 is YFSETQ. V trimming: 5 bases; J trimming: 2 bases; junction bases outside the gene matches: 4. For the CDR3, the DNA is TGCGCCAGCAGGTGGGGACTAGCGGACACAGATACGCAGTATTTT. It specifies CASRWGLADTDTQYF.

This clonotype occurred many times. The gene calls are TRBV29-1 and TRBJ2-7; D remains ambiguous. Per the germline V gene, CDR1 is SQVTM and CDR2 is ANQGSEA. This CDR3 has 12 residues. V was shortened by 0 bases and J by 10 bases, with 13 bases between the two germline ends. The CDR3 DNA reads as TGCAGCGTTGAAGACGGGCAGGTAGGACAGTACTTC. Protein sequence: CSVEDGQVGQYF.

For this clonotype: This may stem from a read error, because a much larger clone lies one nucleotide away. The chain is built from TRBV2 and TRBJ1-2; 8 bases line up with TRBD1. Germline V gene lookup returns CDR1 SNHLY and CDR2 FYNNEI. J was trimmed by 9 bases and V by 7 bases; bases with no gene match: 7. The CDR3 is 12 amino acids. The CDR3 coding sequence is TGTGCCAGCACCAGGGGGCTGTGGAGCTACACCTTC. Protein sequence: CASTRGLWSYTF.

V gene TRBV2 combines with J gene TRBJ2-7, with 12 positions matching TRBD2. In germline, CDR1 is SNHLY, CDR2 FYNNEI. V dropped 0 bases and J dropped 7; count of bases not matched to a gene: 7. The CDR3 runs to 16 residues. CDR3 coding DNA: TGTGCCAGCAGTGAAGCGACTAGCGGGAGTTACAATGAGCAGTACTTC. This translates into CASSEATSGSYNEQYF.

This sequence joins TRBV20-1 and TRBJ1-4; 9 bases fit TRBD1. The V and J ends lost 2 bases and 7 bases, in that order; junction bases with no gene match: 17. This CDR3 region has 18 residues. The germline CDR1 and CDR2 sequences are DFQATT and SNEGSKA (reference sequence). DNA of the CDR3: TGCAGTGCTAGACCACCGGGACAGGGAGGCGGGCCTAGTGAAAAACTGTTTTTT. This codes for CSARPPGQGGGPSEKLFF.

This clonotype occurred a few times. This chain joins TRBV5-8 and TRBJ2-2; 7 bases agree with TRBD1. The V segment lost 1 base and the J segment 1 base; nucleotides outside the gene matches: 7. In germline, CDR1 is SGHTS, CDR2 YDEGEE. The CDR3 is 17 amino acids. Here the CDR3 DNA reads TGTGCCAGCAGCTTGAACCCCGGGACAGAGAACACCGGGGAGCTGTTTTTT. Protein sequence: CASSLNPGTENTGELFF.